The sequence of this TCR beta chain was determined in a study of blood T cell repertoires in COVID-19. Using immunoSEQ multiplex PCR, the repertoire was profiled, and TCRdb retains in-frame clones only, with some absent. The sample carries tens of thousands of clones, 81% recorded once. The length of the CDR3 is 18 residues. Between the trimmed V and J ends, which lost 2 bases and 4 bases, there was a span of 23 bases. Germline lookup yields CDR1 SEHNR and CDR2 FQNEAQ (reference sequence). This chain joins TRBV7-9 and TRBJ2-5; the D gene is possibly TRBD2 (6 bases). The TCR sequence derives from a woman between 65 and 79 years old with acute or convalescent COVID-19. The sequenced material came from peripheral blood. The CDR3 sequence is CASSLSSDGTGYGETQYF. The CDR3 DNA is TGTGCCAGCAGCTTATCGAGTGATGGGACTGGATATGGAGAGACCCAGTACTTC.